Shown below are 27 T cell receptor beta chains from a single sample sequenced in a study of T cells in women clearing cervical HPV infection. The method was immunoSEQ multiplex PCR; TCRdb's version includes in-frame clones alone and lacks a portion of them. The record lists around 39,000 clones, of which the ten most abundant hold 6.4%. Sequencing was carried out using blood buffy coat. Receptors originate from a woman aged 18 to 75 with a cervical HPV16 infection that either progressed to CIN3+ or cleared (not recorded which).

In regard to this clone: The read stops 3 residues short of the end of the CDR3; the missing end is completed from the germline J gene. V is TRBV6-1 and J is TRBJ1-2, with D uncertain. Germline V gene lookup returns CDR1 MNHNS and CDR2 SASEGT. The CDR3 length is 16 residues. The V and J ends lost 0 bases and 0 bases respectively, with 11 bases between them. The DNA read from the CDR3 is TGTGCCAGCAGTGAAGCGCGCGGCAGCACTAACTATGGC. Translated, it gives CASSEARGSTNYG. The full CDR3 sequence reads CASSEARGSTNYGYTF.

Remarks on this clone: The sequence runs out 3 residues before the end of the CDR3; the remainder is reconstructed from the germline J gene. V usage is TRBV19 and J usage is TRBJ2-1; TRBD2 agrees at 8 bases. The germline CDR1 and CDR2 sequences are LNHDA and SQIVND (reference sequence). The V and J ends lost 4 bases and 6 bases, in that order; junction bases with no gene match: 5. The CDR3 sequence is 14 residues long. The DNA read from the CDR3 is TGTGCCAGTAGTAAACCGGGGGGGGGCAATGAG. Protein: CASSKPGGGNE. The complete CDR3 sequence is CASSKPGGGNEQFF.

As for this clone: The read halts 3 residues ahead of the CDR3 end, with the missing end drawn from the germline J gene. This chain links TRBV2 with TRBJ1-1, with D maybe TRBD1 (5 bases). CDR1 is SNHLY and CDR2 is FYNNEI in the germline V gene. With 7 bases removed from V and 3 bases from J, the gap between germline ends came to 15 bases. The CDR3 covers 14 residues. CDR3 in amino acids: CASNRESGYTEAFF. The covered CDR3 bases are TGTGCCAGCAATCGCGAATCAGGGTACACTGAA.

To note about this clone: The read ends 3 residues early relative to the CDR3; the germline J gene fills the gap. This chain connects TRBV7-2 to TRBJ1-2; D gene unclear. Germline V gene data show CDR1 as SGHTA and CDR2 as FQGNSA. This CDR3 has 12 residues. The CDR3 is CASRIAGDTYTF. The part of the CDR3 DNA that was read is TGTGCCAGCAGGATAGCGGGAGATACC.

About this clone: The read finishes 3 residues shy of the CDR3 end, and the germline J gene is used to complete it. The chain is built from TRBV5-1 and TRBJ2-3; 10 bases are a match to TRBD1. This CDR3 comprises 15 residues. Germline CDR1 reads SGHRS; CDR2 reads YFSETQ. The CDR3 is CASSSRDRGGETQYF. The CDR3 DNA, read in part, is TGCGCCAGCAGCAGTCGGGACAGGGGAGGAGAGACG.

In regard to this clone: The read comes to an end 3 residues before the CDR3 does, leaving the germline J gene to fill in the end. The chain recombines TRBV29-1 with TRBJ2-7; weak D call: TRBD1 (9 bases). CDR3 size: 13 residues. Trimming shortened V by 7 bases and J by 6 bases, and 19 bases separated the two germline ends. Germline V lookup: CDR1 SQVTM, CDR2 ANQGSEA. The part of the CDR3 DNA that was read is TGCAGCGCCGGGGGGGGACAGGGAGCCGAG. It yields the protein CSAGGGQGAE. The CDR3 in full is CSAGGGQGAEQYF.

A remark on this clone: The DNA ends 3 residues before the CDR3 does, and the rest of the CDR3 is filled in from the germline J gene. V gene TRBV25-1 combines with J gene TRBJ2-1; 7 bases agree with TRBD2. Germline-derived CDR1 and CDR2 are MGHDK and SYGVNS. Losses at the gene ends were 7 bases for V and 5 bases for J; bases not matched to a gene: 8. This CDR3 has 14 residues. CDR3 in amino acids: CASTDGLVDNEQFF. The sequenced part of the CDR3 DNA is TGTGCCAGCACCGACGGACTAGTCGACAATGAG.

For this clone: From the germline J gene comes the end of the CDR3, since the read stops 3 residues before it. V is TRBV7-3 and J is TRBJ2-3; D gene ambiguous. The CDR3 is 13 residues long. Germline CDR1 and CDR2: SGHTA and FQGTGA. The V and J ends lost 5 bases and 6 bases respectively, with 12 bases between them. The CDR3 loop reads CASSPTPADTQYF. The CDR3 DNA, read in part, is TGTGCCAGCAGCCCGACCCCAGCGGATACG.

Details on this clone: The observed sequence ends 3 residues before the CDR3 terminus, with the missing tail filled in from the germline J gene. J is TRBJ2-7 and V is TRBV6-1; 7 positions match TRBD1. V lost 1 base and J lost 2; bases outside the gene matches: 5. This CDR3 region has 15 residues. Germline loops: CDR1 MNHNS, CDR2 SASEGT. The sequenced CDR3 bases are TGTGCCAGCAGTGAAGGTCCGGGACAGCCCTACGAG. Translation gives CASSEGPGQPYE. The whole CDR3 reads CASSEGPGQPYEQYF.

Note on this clone: The read stops 3 residues short of the end of the CDR3; the missing end is completed from the germline J gene. The V call is TRBV9, the J call TRBJ1-2; D ambiguous. V gave up 6 bases and J gave up 4 bases, with 16 bases separating them. CDR3 size: 14 residues. Germline assignment: CDR1 SGDLS and CDR2 YYNGEE. The CDR3 DNA, read in part, is TGTGCCAGCAAACCTACCGGCGGCTCCTATGGC. It encodes CASKPTGGSYG. The entire CDR3 protein reads CASKPTGGSYGYTF.

A remark on this clone: The read ends 3 residues early relative to the CDR3; the germline J gene fills the gap. The rearrangement uses TRBV2 and TRBJ2-5; 12 positions agree with TRBD2. After removal of 7 bases from V and 5 bases from J, the junction contained 8 bases not matched to a gene. CDR3 length: 15 residues. The V gene's germline CDR1 is SNHLY and CDR2 FYNNEI. CDR3 sequence: CASKTLAGGPETQYF. CDR3 DNA, as far as it was read: TGTGCCAGCAAAACCCTAGCGGGGGGGCCCGAGACC. Complete variable domain (other parts from reference TRBV2 and TRBJ2-5): EPEVTQTPSHQVTQMGQEVILRCVPISNHLYFYWYRQILGQKVEFLVSFYNNEISEKSEIFDDQFSVERPDGSNFTLKIRSTKLEDSAMYFCASKTLAGGPETQYFGPGTRLLVL.

As regards this clone: The sequenced fragment ends 3 residues before the CDR3 boundary, so the rest is inferred from the germline J gene. The chain links TRBV6-1 to TRBJ1-2; D is unresolved. This CDR3 region has 16 residues. Germline assignment: CDR1 MNHNS and CDR2 SASEGT. The chain's CDR3 is CASSVTSGSWPDTYTF. The DNA read from the CDR3 is TGTGCCAGCAGTGTGACTAGCGGGAGTTGGCCAGATACC.

As concerns this clone: A junction end diverges from the germline sequence, so it may reflect a read error. The read finishes 3 residues shy of the CDR3 end, and the germline J gene is used to complete it. The chain employs TRBV4-2 and TRBJ2-5; 9 positions match TRBD1. CDR3 length: 13 residues. Germline lookup yields CDR1 LGHNA and CDR2 YNFKEQ. Partial CDR3 DNA: TGCGCCAGCAGCCGGGACAGGGAAGAGACC. Translated: CASSRDREET. The full CDR3 protein is CASSRDREETQYF.

On this clone itself: The CDR3 end lies 3 residues beyond the end of the read and is filled in from the germline J gene. The chain is built from TRBV12-3 or TRBV12-4 and TRBJ2-2; D unresolved. The CDR3 is 15 amino acids. Trimming pared 3 bases from V and 0 bases from J, leaving 8 bases between. CDR3 sequence reads: CASSFAGSNTGELFF. The sequenced part of the CDR3 DNA is TGTGCCAGCAGTTTCGCAGGTTCGAACACCGGGGAG.

In regard to this clone: The sequence runs out 3 residues before the end of the CDR3; the remainder is reconstructed from the germline J gene. The chain employs TRBV20-1 and TRBJ2-3, with D perhaps TRBD1 (6 bases). The CDR3 has 13 amino acids. The germline V gene has CDR1 DFQATT and CDR2 SNEGSKA (reference sequence). The V end was cut by 7 bases, the J end by 1 base, with 12 bases between. Partial CDR3 DNA: TGCAGTGTAATCGAGGGGGGCACAGATACG. As protein: CSVIEGGTDT. The entire CDR3 sequence reads CSVIEGGTDTQYF.

On this clone itself: The read falls 3 residues short of the CDR3 end, and the missing part is taken from the germline J gene. This chain joins TRBV18 and TRBJ2-4; 7 bases line up with TRBD1. This CDR3 region has 16 residues. Germline CDR1 and CDR2: KGHSH and LQKENI. The CDR3 loop is CASSPRGTDENYGQYF. The CDR3 DNA, read in part, is TGTGCCAGCTCACCAAGAGGGACAGACGAGAACTATGGT. Based on the CDR3 plus reference TRBV18 and TRBJ2-4, the full variable domain is NAGVMQNPRHLVRRRGQEARLRCSPMKGHSHVYWYRQLPEEGLKFMVYLQKENIIDESGMPKERFSAEFPKEGPSILRIQQVVRGDSAAYFCASSPRGTDENYGQYFGAGTRLSVL.

On this clone itself: The read falls 3 residues short of the CDR3 end, and the missing part is taken from the germline J gene. The J gene is TRBJ2-1, the V gene TRBV20-1, with D tentatively TRBD2 (5 bases). Per germline, CDR1 DFQATT and CDR2 SNEGSKA (reference sequence). This CDR3 contains 15 residues. V was cut by 1 base and J by 4 bases, with 14 bases left in between. Incomplete CDR3 DNA: TGCAGTGCTAGAGGGACTGTCACGAAATACAATGAG. Its translation: CSARGTVTKYNE. The whole CDR3 reads CSARGTVTKYNEQFF.

About this clone itself: The CDR3 end falls 3 residues outside the read, so it is completed with the germline J gene. The same CDR3 also results from other DNA sequences found in this sample. The V and J genes are TRBV7-3 and TRBJ1-1, with 7 bases lining up with TRBD1. Germline CDR1 is SGHTA and CDR2 is FQGTGA. V lost 5 bases, J lost 4 bases, and 4 bases stayed unmatched. The CDR3 sequence is 13 residues long. CDR3 bases read: TGTGCCAGCAGCCCACAGGGGATCACTGAA. Its translation: CASSPQGITE. The full CDR3 protein reads CASSPQGITEAFF.

On this clone: The read finishes 3 residues shy of the CDR3 end, and the germline J gene is used to complete it. The chain joins TRBV6-1 to TRBJ1-3; D unclear. The CDR3 spans 13 residues. Looked up from germline, CDR1 is MNHNS and CDR2 is SASEGT. V was pared by 2 bases and J by 4 bases, with 6 bases between. This CDR3 is CASSESQGNTIYF. The CDR3 DNA, read in part, is TGTGCCAGCAGTGAATCACAGGGAAACACC.

Remarks on this clone: The observed sequence ends 3 residues before the CDR3 terminus, with the missing tail filled in from the germline J gene. The chain uses TRBV10-3 and TRBJ2-7; 10 positions agree with TRBD2. This CDR3 has 15 amino acids. V gave up 4 bases and J gave up 4 bases; unmatched junction bases: 7. The germline V gene encodes CDR1 ENHRY and CDR2 SYGVKD. Partial CDR3 DNA: TGTGCCATCAGTGTAGGCCTAGCGGGGGTTTACGAG. Its translation is CAISVGLAGVYE. The complete CDR3 protein is CAISVGLAGVYEQYF.

Comment on this clone: The read is 3 residues too short to cover the CDR3 end, so that end is filled in from the germline J gene. V usage is TRBV19 and J usage is TRBJ2-4, with D possibly matching TRBD1 (5 bases). CDR1 is LNHDA and CDR2 is SQIVND in the germline V gene (reference sequence). The CDR3 is made up of 14 amino acids. CDR3 DNA (partial): TGTGCCAGTAGTAACAGGATAGACCTTAATGGT. This translates into CASSNRIDLNG. The full-length CDR3 reads as CASSNRIDLNGQYF. Supplemented by reference TRBV19 and TRBJ2-4, the full variable domain reads DGGITQSPKYLFRKEGQNVTLSCEQNLNHDAMYWYRQDPGQGLRLIYYSQIVNDFQKGDIAEGYSVSREKKESFPLTVTSAQKNPTAFYLCASSNRIDLNGQYFGAGTRLSVL.

The part of the CDR3 DNA that was read is TGCAGTGCTAGAGTTAGCGGGGCCGCGAACACCGGGGAG. This translates into CSARVSGAANTGE. The whole CDR3 sequence reads CSARVSGAANTGELFF. V is TRBV20-1 and J is TRBJ2-2, with 8 nucleotides matching TRBD2. The observed sequence ends 3 residues before the CDR3 terminus, with the missing tail filled in from the germline J gene. Germline CDR1 is DFQATT and CDR2 is SNEGSKA (reference sequence). The CDR3 loop spans 16 amino acids. V dropped 1 base and J dropped 0; count of bases not matched to a gene: 4.

With regard to this clone: Coverage ceases 3 residues before the CDR3 finishes, and the germline J gene fills in the end. V and J are TRBV29-1 and TRBJ1-1; 7 bases are a match to TRBD1. The CDR3 totals 12 residues. J lost 3 bases, V lost 7 bases, and 5 bases had no gene match. In germline, CDR1 is SQVTM, CDR2 ANQGSEA. CDR3 in amino acids: CSAGGTDTEAFF. The part of the CDR3 DNA that was read is TGCAGCGCCGGTGGGACAGACACTGAA.

Turning to this clone: The sequenced fragment ends 3 residues before the CDR3 boundary, so the rest is inferred from the germline J gene. The rearrangement joins TRBV28 to TRBJ1-1, with D possibly being TRBD1 (5 bases). Germline V gene sequence: CDR1 MDHEN, CDR2 SYDVKM. The CDR3 has 15 residues. V shed 5 bases and J shed 5 bases, with 18 bases lying between them. The part of the CDR3 DNA that was read is TGTGCCAGCAGTCAGTCTAGGGGAGGGTGGACTGAA. Protein: CASSQSRGGWTE. The full CDR3 reads CASSQSRGGWTEAFF.

A remark on this clone: Read coverage stops 3 residues before the CDR3 terminus; the germline J gene supplies the remainder. The sample contains more than one DNA sequence encoding this CDR3. This chain joins TRBV29-1 and TRBJ2-5, with 7 positions matching TRBD2. Germline V CDR1 and CDR2: SQVTM, ANQGSEA. This CDR3 has 12 amino acids. Trimming at V came to 4 bases and at J to 3 bases, leaving 2 bases not matched to a gene. This chain's CDR3 is CSVASGEETQYF. The sequenced part of the CDR3 DNA is TGCAGCGTTGCTAGCGGAGAAGAGACC.

Turning to this clone: Sequencing ends 3 residues short of the CDR3 end; the germline J gene provides the rest. The chain couples TRBV20-1 to TRBJ1-6; weak D call: TRBD1 (5 bases). The ends were cut back, 3 bases at V and 9 bases at J, with 12 bases in the middle. This CDR3 region has 13 residues. Germline CDR1 reads DFQATT; CDR2 reads SNEGSKA (reference sequence). CDR3 protein: CSASRAQGSPLHF. CDR3 DNA, as far as it was read: TGCAGTGCTAGTCGGGCCCAGGGTTCACCC.

In the case of this clone: The read halts 3 residues ahead of the CDR3 end, with the missing end drawn from the germline J gene. The gene calls are TRBV7-9 and TRBJ2-5, with D tentatively TRBD2 (6 bases). Looked up from germline, CDR1 is SEHNR and CDR2 is FQNEAQ (reference sequence). V lost 1 base, J lost 1 base, and 10 bases lay in between. The CDR3 is 15 residues long. The CDR3 bases that were read are TGTGCCAGCAGCTTAGGTAGCGGCAGCCAAGAGACC. Protein sequence: CASSLGSGSQET. The whole CDR3 protein reads CASSLGSGSQETQYF.